The TCR beta chain described here comes from a study of cytomegalovirus exposure and HLA in healthy donors. On this clone itself: The antigen is unknown.

13 Jbeta primers and 60 Vbeta primers were used for the PCR. The table came from immunoSEQ multiplex PCR; TCRdb's copy has only in-frame clones and leaves some out. The table includes 130,000 to 150,000 clones, roughly 80% detected once. Trimming took off 4 bases at V and 8 bases at J, with 17 bases between the two ends. Per the germline V gene, CDR1 is SGHVS and CDR2 is FQNEAQ. The CDR3 is made up of 14 amino acids. Study-wide points: Per a prior analysis, the majority of TCR beta V segments were productive roughly 90% or roughly 30% of the time. Reportedly, TCR beta sequences accurately predicted HLA-A and HLA-B alleles in most subjects.

The clonotype originates from a male donor in good health and CMV-seronegative. Sequencing was carried out using PBMCs. The chain is built from TRBV7-8 and TRBJ1-2, with a weak D call TRBD1 (6 bases). CDR3 bases: TGTGCCAGCAGCTCACAGGGTGTTCCTCTAGGCTACACCTTC. As protein: CASSSQGVPLGYTF.